A selection of T cell receptor beta chains follows, all from one sample in a study of shared clonotypes between healthy human individuals. The method was immunoSEQ multiplex PCR; TCRdb's version includes in-frame clones alone and lacks a portion of them. Counted here are about 2.4 million clones, approximately 94% occurring once; the ten biggest clones make up around 0.14%. Sequencing was performed on naive CD4+ T cells sorted from blood. The source is a young man in good health. CDR3s include the opening cysteine and the closing phenylalanine or tryptophan. The D gene is left open where the match is weak. Clone size, where shown, is once, few, many, or a class for clones that have expanded.

d_call: NA; v_call: TRBV2; clone_size: NA; j_call: TRBJ2-7; cdr3_nt: TGTGCCAGCAGTGAATTAAGGGGGACCTCCTACGAGCAGTACTTC; cdr3_aa: CASSELRGTSYEQYF
d_call: NA; v_call: TRBV5-3; clone_size: few; j_call: TRBJ1-4; cdr3_nt: TGTGCCAGAAGCGTGCACGACGGGAATGAAAAACTGTTTTTT; cdr3_aa: CARSVHDGNEKLFF
d_call: TRBD1; v_call: TRBV5-1; clone_size: NA; j_call: TRBJ2-3; cdr3_nt: TGCGCCAGCAGGGCGGGACAGGTCACAGATACGCAGTATTTT; cdr3_aa: CASRAGQVTDTQYF
d_call: TRBD1; v_call: TRBV2; clone_size: once; j_call: TRBJ2-7; cdr3_nt: TGTGCCAGCAGCCCCGGGACAGGATACTCCGAGCAGTACTTC; cdr3_aa: CASSPGTGYSEQYF
d_call: NA; v_call: TRBV30; clone_size: few; j_call: TRBJ1-5; cdr3_nt: TGTGCCTGGAGTTCTAAAACAGGGTTTTCTCAGCCCCAGCATTTT; cdr3_aa: CAWSSKTGFSQPQHF
d_call: TRBD1; v_call: TRBV27; clone_size: NA; j_call: TRBJ1-5; cdr3_nt: TGTGCCAGCAGGGGACAGAACAATCAGCCCCAGCATTTT; cdr3_aa: CASRGQNNQPQHF
d_call: NA; v_call: TRBV10-1; clone_size: NA; j_call: TRBJ2-1; cdr3_nt: TGCGCCAGCAGTGTAGGCGGGGAACCCTACAATGAGCAGTTCTTC; cdr3_aa: CASSVGGEPYNEQFF
d_call: NA; v_call: TRBV30; clone_size: NA; j_call: TRBJ1-5; cdr3_nt: TGTGCCTGGAGTGGGGGGGGCTCCAATCAGCCCCAGCATTTT; cdr3_aa: CAWSGGGSNQPQHF
d_call: NA; v_call: TRBV11-2; clone_size: NA; j_call: TRBJ2-7; cdr3_nt: TGTGCCAGCAGCTCCCGGGCCAAGACAGGCTCCGCCTACGAGCAGTACTTC; cdr3_aa: CASSSRAKTGSAYEQYF
d_call: TRBD1; v_call: TRBV28; clone_size: NA; j_call: TRBJ1-5; cdr3_nt: TGTGCCAGCAGCGACAGGGGATATACGAATAGCAATCAGCCCCAGCATTTT; cdr3_aa: CASSDRGYTNSNQPQHF
d_call: NA; v_call: TRBV15; clone_size: NA; j_call: TRBJ2-3; cdr3_nt: TGTGCCACCAGGTCGCCCGCTAGCACAGATACGCAGTATTTT; cdr3_aa: CATRSPASTDTQYF
d_call: NA; v_call: TRBV9; clone_size: NA; j_call: TRBJ2-2; cdr3_nt: TGTGCCAGCAGCGTGCCCCGGGGGTCGAACACCGGGGAGCTGTTTTTT; cdr3_aa: CASSVPRGSNTGELFF
d_call: NA; v_call: TRBV5-6; clone_size: NA; j_call: TRBJ2-5; cdr3_nt: TGTGCCAGCAGCTCACGGACAGGGAGGGGAGAGACCCAGTACTTC; cdr3_aa: CASSSRTGRGETQYF
d_call: NA; v_call: TRBV6-5; clone_size: NA; j_call: TRBJ2-7; cdr3_nt: TGTGCCAGCAGTCGACAGGAGTCCTACGAGCAGTACTTC; cdr3_aa: CASSRQESYEQYF
d_call: NA; v_call: TRBV19; clone_size: NA; j_call: TRBJ2-5; cdr3_nt: TGTGCCAGTAGTATGGGTGCAGGGATGAAGACCCAGTACTTC; cdr3_aa: CASSMGAGMKTQYF
d_call: NA; v_call: TRBV6-1; clone_size: NA; j_call: TRBJ1-1; cdr3_nt: TGTGCCAGCAGTCGTGGACAGCGGAACACTGAAGCTTTCTTT; cdr3_aa: CASSRGQRNTEAFF
d_call: NA; v_call: TRBV12-5; clone_size: once; j_call: TRBJ1-2; cdr3_nt: TGTGCTAGTGGTGCGGAGGGGAACTATGGCTACACCTTC; cdr3_aa: CASGAEGNYGYTF
d_call: NA; v_call: TRBV5-1; clone_size: NA; j_call: TRBJ2-1; cdr3_nt: TGCGCCAGCAGCGCCGGGTCTTACAATGAGCAGTTCTTC; cdr3_aa: CASSAGSYNEQFF
d_call: NA; v_call: TRBV6-1; clone_size: NA; j_call: TRBJ2-7; cdr3_nt: TGTGCCAGCAGTGAGCTAGCGACCTACGAGCAGTACTTC; cdr3_aa: CASSELATYEQYF
d_call: TRBD2; v_call: TRBV28; clone_size: NA; j_call: TRBJ2-1; cdr3_nt: TGTGCCAGCAGTTTCCGGTGGGCGCCTAGCGGGGGTAGGAATGAGCAGTTCTTC; cdr3_aa: CASSFRWAPSGGRNEQFF
d_call: TRBD2; v_call: TRBV5-1; clone_size: NA; j_call: TRBJ2-5; cdr3_nt: TGCGCCAGCAGCTTACTAGCGGGGTTAAAAGAGACCCAGTACTTC; cdr3_aa: CASSLLAGLKETQYF
d_call: NA; v_call: TRBV27; clone_size: NA; j_call: TRBJ2-2; cdr3_nt: TGTGCCAGCCGGACATCTACGAACACCGGGGAGCTGTTTTTT; cdr3_aa: CASRTSTNTGELFF
d_call: NA; v_call: TRBV6-5; clone_size: NA; j_call: TRBJ1-4; cdr3_nt: TGTGCCAGCAGTCGAGGGGTGTGGGAAAAACTGTTTTTT; cdr3_aa: CASSRGVWEKLFF
d_call: TRBD1; v_call: TRBV27; clone_size: NA; j_call: TRBJ2-7; cdr3_nt: TGTGCCAGCAGTGCCCAGGGGGCCCCCTACGAGCAGTACTTC; cdr3_aa: CASSAQGAPYEQYF
d_call: TRBD1; v_call: TRBV30; clone_size: NA; j_call: TRBJ2-7; cdr3_nt: TGTGCCTGGAGACCACAGGGGTACGAGCAGTACTTC; cdr3_aa: CAWRPQGYEQYF
d_call: NA; v_call: TRBV11-3; clone_size: NA; j_call: TRBJ2-2; cdr3_nt: TGTGCCAGCAGCTTAGCGAGGCTAGCCCTCGGGGAGCTGTTTTTT; cdr3_aa: CASSLARLALGELFF
d_call: NA; v_call: TRBV2; clone_size: NA; j_call: TRBJ2-3; cdr3_nt: TGTGCCAGCAGCCTACGAAAGGGAGGAAGCACAGATACGCAGTATTTT; cdr3_aa: CASSLRKGGSTDTQYF
d_call: NA; v_call: TRBV10-3; clone_size: NA; j_call: TRBJ2-7; cdr3_nt: TGTGCCACCCGCCGCACAACAGGTAACTCCTACGAGCAGTACTTC; cdr3_aa: CATRRTTGNSYEQYF
d_call: NA; v_call: TRBV6-5; clone_size: NA; j_call: TRBJ2-2; cdr3_nt: TGTGCCAGCAGTTACTCGACCGGTATTTCCACCGGGGAGCTGTTTTTT; cdr3_aa: CASSYSTGISTGELFF
d_call: NA; v_call: TRBV7-9; clone_size: NA; j_call: TRBJ2-7; cdr3_nt: TGTGCCAGCAGCCTTGGGACTCTAACCTACGAGCAGTACTTC; cdr3_aa: CASSLGTLTYEQYF
d_call: NA; v_call: TRBV10-3; clone_size: NA; j_call: TRBJ2-7; cdr3_nt: TGTGCCATCAGAGGGGGGGTGAACGAGCAGTACTTC; cdr3_aa: CAIRGGVNEQYF
d_call: NA; v_call: TRBV7-2; clone_size: NA; j_call: TRBJ2-1; cdr3_nt: TGTGCCAGCAGCTTATCTTCTTCGCGAAATGAGCAGTTCTTC; cdr3_aa: CASSLSSSRNEQFF